This T cell receptor beta chain was found in a study of blood T cell repertoires in COVID-19 (TCRdb year 2020). In the study overall: Samples covering the acute and convalescent phases of COVID-19 were provided by collaborators in the United States, Italy and Spain. The prospective study material was composed of cDNA or gDNA derived from T cells, B-cell-depleted T cells, or PBMCs. Subjects who had been exposed to COVID-19, were actively infected with it, or had recovered from it provided the deeply sampled blood TCRbeta repertoires that made up the dataset. The repertoires were released in a freely available public database meant as a resource for research on the immune response to SARS-CoV-2. Samples came from the ongoing ImmuneRACE study (first 160 participants) plus 1,254 subjects from 6 global collaborators. A de-identified subject ID, COVID-19 status, age in years and sex were almost always included in the sample metadata. Where available, HLA class I and class II types were taken from metadata supplied by the sample provider and were not determined by assay-based typing. Results and caveats for the whole study, not just this receptor: The quantity of clinical and demographic metadata differed by source and by participant and was supplied without curation.

Participants in the prospective study were enrolled through a virtual design, were aged roughly 18 to 100 years, and lived in some 24 United States geographic areas. In the prospective study, participants were assigned to cohorts based on the clinical history participants reported in a screening survey and a study questionnaire. Exposed participants were defined as having been in contact with someone with a PCR-confirmed or clinician-diagnosed COVID-19 case within 2 weeks of study entry. In the prospective study, mobile phlebotomists collected whole blood, serum and a nasopharyngeal or oropharyngeal swab from each participant. Over a roughly 2-month period, participants in the prospective study had the option of providing additional blood draws and questionnaires. Prospective study blood samples were shipped either frozen or at room temperature before DNA extraction. From the cysteine through the phenylalanine, the CDR3 covers 14 amino acids. Only CDR3 DNA remains: 42 bases, in frame from the first base. For CDR1 and CDR2, the germline V gene (reference sequence) lists SGHNT and YYREEE. The V and J ends are trimmed by 5 bases and 4 bases, leaving 13 bases between them.

The immunoSEQ Assay, a bias-controlled multiplex PCR, was used to amplify TCRbeta CDR3 regions from genomic DNA. In the original analysis: Nucleated cell counts per sample were estimated from amplification of reference gene primers within the assay. To quantify the absolute abundance of each unique TCRbeta CDR3 rearrangement, sequence reads were collapsed and filtered. For each sample, productive Simpson clonality was calculated as the square root of Simpson's diversity index across productive rearrangements. TCRdb re-hosts the immuneACCESS table, in-frame sequences only. Its copies lack some clones; in the studies checked, an unresolved V gene accounts for under half of them, and the cause for the rest is not known. D and trimming were read from the DNA, whereas the V and J calls and clone size are those reported in that table. The sample table lists fewer than 350,000 clones, 85% of them with a count of one. The ten largest make up under 2% of the sample.

On this clone itself: Its antigen is not yet known. There are no base qualities to consult, and no much larger clone falls within one base.

The sequenced material came from PBMCs or T cells enriched from blood (not recorded which). This receptor chain uses TRBV5-4 and TRBJ1-5; the D region possibly corresponds to TRBD1 (5 bases align). The origin of this receptor is a woman aged 25 to 39 who had been exposed to COVID-19. The CDR3 region reads CASSSGGSNQPQHF. The DNA sequence is TGTGCCAGCAGTTCCGGGGGGTCTAATCAGCCCCAGCATTTT. The CDR3 plus the reference TRBV5-4 and TRBJ1-5 genes for the other parts give the full variable domain: ETGVTQSPTHLIKTRGQQVTLRCSSQSGHNTVSWYQQALGQGPQFIFQYYREEENGRGNFPPRFSGLQFPNYSSELNVNALELDDSALYLCASSSGGSNQPQHFGDGTRLSIL.